This is a list of T cell receptor beta chains from one sample in a study of blood T cell repertoires in COVID-19. Assay used: immunoSEQ multiplex PCR; TCRdb lists only in-frame clones, some missing. Among about 48,000 clones, 85% to 90% were seen once, and the ten largest hold 15% to 20%. Sequenced: peripheral blood. These receptors all come from a human donor in a cohort sampled during active COVID-19. Both conserved end residues are part of each CDR3. A D gene is named only where the DNA matches it firmly. Clone size is stated in some rows and not others, as once, few, many or a class when expanded.

>-|TRBV28|-|TRBJ1-2
CASSSDSLYGYTF
TGTGCCAGCAGCTCGGACAGCCTCTATGGCTACACCTTC
>-|TRBV28|-|TRBJ1-1
CASSPRRAEAFF
TGTGCCAGCAGTCCGAGGAGGGCTGAAGCTTTCTTT
>few|TRBV7-2|TRBD1|TRBJ2-3
CASSLDRVDTQYF
TGTGCCAGCAGCTTGGACAGGGTCGATACGCAGTATTTT
>once|TRBV7-9|TRBD1|TRBJ1-2
CASSLDRGAQGYTF
TGTGCCAGCAGCTTGGACAGGGGGGCGCAAGGCTACACCTTC
>-|TRBV27|TRBD1|TRBJ1-6
CASWDRNSPLHF
TGTGCCAGTTGGGACAGGAATTCACCCCTCCACTTT
>-|TRBV25-1|TRBD1|TRBJ1-2
CASWTGTGYTF
TGTGCCAGCTGGACAGGGACTGGCTACACCTTC
>-|TRBV5-1|-|TRBJ2-6
CASSAPNFTGANVLTF
TGCGCCAGCAGCGCGCCCAATTTTACTGGGGCCAACGTCCTGACTTTC
>-|TRBV20-1|-|TRBJ1-1
CSASVERAFF
TGCAGTGCTAGCGTAGAGCGAGCTTTCTTT
>-|TRBV28|TRBD2|TRBJ2-7
CASSLRGLAGHEQYF
TGTGCCAGCAGTTTGAGGGGACTAGCGGGCCACGAGCAGTACTTC
>-|TRBV6-6|TRBD1|TRBJ2-7
CASSQSLSQGTWPYEQYF
TGTGCCAGCAGTCAATCCCTCTCACAGGGGACCTGGCCCTACGAGCAGTACTTC
>-|TRBV29-1|TRBD2|TRBJ2-7
CSVVGGYSYEQYF
TGCAGCGTTGTCGGGGGGTACTCCTACGAGCAGTACTTC
>-|TRBV5-1|TRBD2|TRBJ2-1
CASSLTLAGGANEQFF
TGCGCCAGCAGCTTAACTTTAGCGGGAGGAGCGAATGAGCAGTTCTTC
>once|TRBV29-1|TRBD1|TRBJ2-1
CSVDGLKDRGLTGNEQFF
TGCAGCGTTGATGGACTTAAGGACAGGGGACTTACGGGGAATGAGCAGTTCTTC
>-|TRBV5-1|-|TRBJ1-3
CASSMDTVSGNTIYF
TGCGCCAGCAGCATGGACACCGTCTCTGGAAACACCATATATTTT
>-|TRBV7-8|TRBD2|TRBJ2-1
CASSLWGGVVNEQFF
TGTGCCAGCAGCTTATGGGGGGGAGTAGTCAATGAGCAGTTCTTC
>-|TRBV27|TRBD1|TRBJ1-2
CASSLSYRGTDGYTF
TGTGCCAGCAGTTTATCGTACAGGGGGACCGATGGCTACACCTTC
>-|TRBV15|-|TRBJ1-6
CATSRIQSSYNSPLHF
TGTGCCACCAGCAGGATACAGAGCTCCTATAATTCACCCCTCCACTTT
>-|TRBV14|TRBD1|TRBJ2-7
CASSPQGARSSYEQYF
TGTGCCAGCAGCCCCCAGGGGGCGAGAAGCTCCTACGAGCAGTACTTC
>-|TRBV10-1|TRBD2|TRBJ2-3
CASTAGDSPTDTQYF
TGCGCCAGCACCGCGGGAGACAGCCCCACAGATACGCAGTATTTT
>once|TRBV5-5|-|TRBJ1-3
CASTQGVEANSGNTIYF
TGTGCCAGCACCCAAGGGGTAGAGGCCAACTCTGGAAACACCATATATTTT
>-|TRBV10-3|-|TRBJ1-5
CAISESGGISNQPQHF
TGTGCCATCAGTGAGTCAGGCGGGATCAGCAATCAGCCCCAGCATTTT
>-|TRBV6-6|TRBD2|TRBJ2-7
CASSPLWREVHEQYF
TGTGCCAGCAGTCCCCTCTGGCGGGAGGTACACGAGCAGTACTTC
>-|TRBV27|-|TRBJ1-2
CASRAVTNYGYTF
TGTGCCAGCAGGGCAGTTACTAACTATGGCTACACCTTC
>-|TRBV6-5|-|TRBJ2-5
CASSYSGREQETQYF
TGTGCCAGCAGTTACTCGGGGAGAGAGCAAGAGACCCAGTACTTC
>-|TRBV7-2|-|TRBJ1-1
CASSLQGLNTEAFF
TGTGCCAGCAGCTTACAGGGTTTGAACACTGAAGCTTTCTTT
>-|TRBV4-3|TRBD2|TRBJ2-3
CASSQDWTSGGPDTQYF
TGCGCCAGCAGCCAAGATTGGACTAGCGGGGGCCCAGATACGCAGTATTTT
>-|TRBV19|TRBD2|TRBJ2-3
CASSIEGRLAGVPDTQYF
TGTGCCAGTAGTATAGAAGGTCGGCTAGCGGGAGTCCCTGATACGCAGTATTTT
>-|TRBV18|TRBD1|TRBJ2-2
CASSSDRGRNTGELFF
TGTGCCAGCTCATCCGACAGGGGTCGAAACACCGGGGAGCTGTTTTTT
>-|TRBV5-6|-|TRBJ2-7
CASSSTITQTGTYEQYF
TGTGCCAGCAGCTCTACGATAACGCAGACAGGAACCTACGAGCAGTACTTC
>-|TRBV28|TRBD1|TRBJ1-5
CASSLNRDRRNQPQHF
TGTGCCAGCAGTTTGAATCGGGACAGGAGAAATCAGCCCCAGCATTTT
>few|TRBV14|-|TRBJ2-1
CASSHDRTYNEQFF
TGTGCCAGCAGCCACGACAGGACCTACAATGAGCAGTTCTTC
>-|TRBV19|-|TRBJ2-6
CASIGGALDSGANVLTF
TGTGCCAGTATTGGGGGGGCCCTAGACTCTGGGGCCAACGTCCTGACTTTC
>-|TRBV4-1|TRBD2|TRBJ2-7
CASSQEPLARYEQYF
TGCGCCAGCAGCCAAGAACCACTAGCGAGGTACGAGCAGTACTTC
>-|TRBV10-3|TRBD2|TRBJ2-7
CAISDPLTSGSDEQYF
TGTGCCATCAGTGACCCCCTGACTAGCGGGAGCGACGAGCAGTACTTC
>-|TRBV28|-|TRBJ2-5
CASSQGSETQYF
TGTGCCAGCAGTCAGGGGTCGGAGACCCAGTACTTC
>-|TRBV7-9|-|TRBJ2-7
CASSPRETDVQYF
TGTGCCAGCAGTCCGCGTGAGACAGATGTGCAGTACTTC
>-|TRBV5-1|TRBD2|TRBJ2-5
CASSFRTSGRTETQYF
TGCGCCAGCAGCTTTCGGACTAGCGGGAGGACAGAGACCCAGTACTTC
>-|TRBV5-1|-|TRBJ2-7
CASSLAGIHEQYF
TGCGCCAGCAGCTTGGCAGGGATCCACGAGCAGTACTTC
>-|TRBV3-1/TRBV3-2|TRBD1|TRBJ1-4
CASSRGQGATNEKLFF
TGTGCCAGCAGCCGAGGACAGGGTGCAACTAATGAAAAACTGTTTTTT
>-|TRBV7-9|TRBD1|TRBJ2-1
CASSSPLSTGGGEQFF
TGTGCCAGCAGCTCGCCTTTAAGTACAGGGGGTGGTGAGCAGTTCTTC
>once|TRBV5-1|TRBD2|TRBJ2-7
CASSLAPTSGPPYEQYF
TGCGCCAGCAGCTTGGCCCCGACTAGCGGTCCTCCCTACGAGCAGTACTTC
>-|TRBV7-9|TRBD1|TRBJ2-1
CASTPGTANEQFF
TGTGCCAGCACCCCCGGGACAGCTAATGAGCAGTTCTTC
>-|TRBV5-1|-|TRBJ2-1
CASSIGQTNEQFF
TGCGCCAGCAGCATAGGACAGACCAATGAGCAGTTCTTC
>-|TRBV2|-|TRBJ2-7
CASSGSDSYEQYF
TGTGCCAGCAGTGGATCAGATTCCTACGAGCAGTACTTC
>-|TRBV6-5|-|TRBJ1-3
CASSYSAGSGNTIYF
TGTGCCAGCAGTTACTCGGCGGGTTCAGGAAACACCATATATTTT
>-|TRBV11-2|TRBD1|TRBJ1-1
CASSLATGGNTEAFF
TGTGCCAGCAGCTTAGCCACAGGGGGCAACACTGAAGCTTTCTTT
>-|TRBV11-1|TRBD2|TRBJ2-5
CASSLGAGGLRETQYF
TGTGCCAGCAGCCTGGGAGCGGGGGGGCTCAGAGAGACCCAGTACTTC
>few|TRBV18|-|TRBJ2-7
CASSLQGGYEQYF
TGTGCCAGCTCCCTGCAGGGGGGTTACGAGCAGTACTTC
>-|TRBV27|-|TRBJ1-2
CASSLAGPGYGYTF
TGTGCCAGCAGTTTGGCAGGGCCAGGGTATGGCTACACCTTC